The 3 T cell receptor beta chains below come from one sample, sequenced in a study of T cell responses to AZD1222 COVID-19 vaccine. Profiling relied on immunoSEQ multiplex PCR, and the TCRdb table lists in-frame clones only, not all of them. The data contain 100,000 to 150,000 clones, more than 65% of them singletons. This specimen consisted of peripheral blood, obtained 28 days after the second AZD1222 dose. The receptors were gathered from an adult who received the AZD1222 COVID-19 vaccine.

V and J are TRBV9 and TRBJ1-6, with 7 bases aligning to TRBD1. V shed 3 bases, J shed 7 bases, and the junction held 7 bases outside the gene matches. This CDR3 spans 15 amino acids. Germline V gives CDR1 SGDLS, CDR2 YYNGEE. This CDR3 reads CASSGGGTENSPLHF. DNA of the CDR3: TGTGCCAGCAGCGGGGGTGGGACAGAAAATTCACCCCTCCACTTT.

The chain couples TRBV6-5 to TRBJ2-7, with D perhaps matching TRBD2 (5 bases). The CDR3 spans 16 residues. CDR1 is MNHEY, CDR2 SVGAGI, per germline. Trimming stripped 4 bases from V and 3 bases from J, with 19 bases between. The CDR3 loop reads CASSSRAGVLNYEQYF. The CDR3 nucleotides are TGTGCCAGCAGTTCCCGAGCCGGGGTGTTGAACTACGAGCAGTACTTC.

The chain carries TRBV5-1 and TRBJ2-5, with 7 nucleotides matching TRBD1. CDR3 length: 14 amino acids. The germline gives CDR1 SGHRS, CDR2 YFSETQ. V shed 4 bases, J shed 1 base, and the junction held 4 bases outside the gene matches. The CDR3 DNA is TGCGCCAGCAGCAACGGACAGGCCCAAGAGACCCAGTACTTC. This gives the protein CASSNGQAQETQYF.